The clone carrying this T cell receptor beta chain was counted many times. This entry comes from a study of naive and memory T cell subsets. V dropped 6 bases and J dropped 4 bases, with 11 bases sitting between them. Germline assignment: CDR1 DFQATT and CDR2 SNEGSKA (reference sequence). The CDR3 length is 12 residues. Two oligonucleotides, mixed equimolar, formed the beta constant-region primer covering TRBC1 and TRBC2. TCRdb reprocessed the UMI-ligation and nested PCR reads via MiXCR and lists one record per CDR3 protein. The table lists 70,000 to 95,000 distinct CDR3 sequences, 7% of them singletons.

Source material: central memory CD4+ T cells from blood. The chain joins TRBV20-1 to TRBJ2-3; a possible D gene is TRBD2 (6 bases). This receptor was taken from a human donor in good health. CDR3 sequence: CSAGTGSDTQYF. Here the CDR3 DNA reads TGCAGTGCCGGGACTGGCTCAGATACGCAGTATTTT.